This entry features one TCR beta chain sequence. Germline V gene data show CDR1 as SGDLS and CDR2 as YYNGEE. J was trimmed by 2 bases and V by 3 bases; bases with no gene match: 4. The CDR3 runs to 14 residues. The sample is drawn from a study of blood T cell repertoires in COVID-19. About the research overall: The analysed material was cDNA or gDNA that came from T cells, B-cell-depleted T cells, or PBMCs.

Profiling relied on immunoSEQ multiplex PCR, and the TCRdb table lists in-frame clones only, not all of them. Of 250,000 or so clones in the sample, approximately 84% were seen once. The receptor's source is a woman older than 75 with acute or convalescent COVID-19. Sequencing was performed on peripheral blood. This chain uses TRBV9 with TRBJ1-2; TRBD1 matches 7 bases. In nucleotides, the CDR3 is TGTGCCAGCAGCGACCAGACAGGGAACTATGGCTACACCTTC. Protein: CASSDQTGNYGYTF.